This T cell receptor beta chain was documented in a study of spatial heterogeneity in lung cancer. TCRdb re-analysed the 5' RACE reads in MiXCR, keeping a single row per CDR3 protein. The sample holds over 90,000 distinct CDR3 sequences, approximately 8.5% seen once. The CDR3 contains 14 residues. The V gene's germline CDR1 is SGHTA and CDR2 FQGNSA. Trimming cost V 2 bases and J 5 bases, with 12 bases left between them. The time point here: sample taken at primary tumor resection. Sequencing of whole RNA from tumor, nontumor lung or frozen PBMC involved no sorting. The donor population consisted of more than 55 patients with untreated, early-stage non-small cell lung cancer.

The receptor comes from a male donor with early-stage non-small cell lung cancer. The rearrangement uses TRBV7-2 and TRBJ2-5; D unclear. Sample: PBMCs, taken at surgery. This chain's CDR3 is CASSLLLVQETQYF. The DNA of the CDR3 is TGTGCCAGCAGCTTACTTCTGGTCCAGGAGACCCAGTACTTC.